These 22 T cell receptor beta chains came from one sample sequenced in a study of blood T cell repertoires in COVID-19. Profiling relied on immunoSEQ multiplex PCR, and the TCRdb table lists in-frame clones only, not all of them. Among 300,000 to 500,000 clones listed, 70% to 90% were seen once. Material: PBMCs or T cells enriched from blood (not recorded which). These receptors were taken from a woman aged 25 to 39 with acute COVID-19.

The chain has TRBV5-1 and TRBJ1-1, with D perhaps TRBD1 (6 bases). The CDR3 has 14 amino acids. The V gene lost 0 bases and the J gene lost 2 bases, with 8 bases spanning the gap. In germline, CDR1 is SGHRS, CDR2 YFSETQ. CDR3 residues: CASSLVTGNTEAFF. As DNA, the CDR3 is TGCGCCAGCAGCTTGGTGACAGGTAACACTGAAGCTTTCTTT.

The chain couples TRBV28 to TRBJ1-2, with TRBD1 matching over 10 bases. Trimming cost V 1 base and J 8 bases; bases outside gene matches: 7. The germline V gene has CDR1 MDHEN and CDR2 SYDVKM. The CDR3 contains 15 residues. CDR3: CASSLSRTGGWGYTF. CDR3 DNA: TGTGCCAGCAGTTTATCACGGACAGGGGGATGGGGCTACACCTTC.

The J gene is TRBJ1-6, the V gene TRBV4-1, with 7 nucleotides matching TRBD1. Germline CDR1 MGHRA, CDR2 YSYEKL. Unmatched junction bases numbered 11, after V lost 4 bases and J lost 5 bases. CDR3 length equals 17 residues. CDR3 residues: CASSLRSDRENNSPLHF. As DNA, the CDR3 is TGCGCCAGCAGCCTACGAAGTGACAGGGAAAATAATTCACCCCTCCACTTT.

V and J are TRBV3-1 (or the pseudogene TRBV3-2) and TRBJ1-6; 10 bases line up with TRBD1. CDR1 is LGHDT and CDR2 is YNNKEL in the germline V gene (reference sequence). The CDR3 sequence is 17 residues long. The junction had 10 bases not matched to a gene; V was cut back by 4 bases and J by 7 bases. The CDR3 loop reads CASSPWTGGTSNSPLHF. Written as DNA, the CDR3 is TGTGCCAGCAGCCCGTGGACAGGGGGGACCTCCAATTCACCCCTCCACTTT.

The V and J genes are TRBV10-1 and TRBJ2-3; a weak D match, TRBD1 (6 bases). Germline-derived CDR1 and CDR2 are WNHNN and SYGVQD (reference sequence). This CDR3 comprises 13 residues. V lost 10 bases and J lost 3, with 14 bases in between. CDR3 nucleotides: TGCGCCACTCTTGACAGGCTTACAGATACGCAGTATTTT. Its protein is CATLDRLTDTQYF.

This CDR3 reads CASSIRGRGSAYEQYF. In DNA, the CDR3 is TGTGCCAGTAGTATACGCGGCAGGGGATCAGCCTACGAGCAGTACTTC. This chain links TRBV19 with TRBJ2-7; D perhaps matches TRBD1 (6 bases). The germline CDR1 and CDR2 sequences are LNHDA and SQIVND (reference sequence). The ends were cut back, 2 bases at V and 2 bases at J, with 16 bases in the middle. The CDR3 contains 16 residues. The whole variable domain, remainder taken from reference TRBV19 and TRBJ2-7, is DGGITQSPKYLFRKEGQNVTLSCEQNLNHDAMYWYRQDPGQGLRLIYYSQIVNDFQKGDIAEGYSVSREKKESFPLTVTSAQKNPTAFYLCASSIRGRGSAYEQYFGPGTRLTVT.

The CDR3 region is CASSDPAGAGYTF. As DNA, the CDR3 is TGTGCCAGCAGTGATCCGGCAGGGGCTGGCTACACCTTC. The V and J genes are TRBV6-2 or TRBV6-3 and TRBJ1-2, with a possible D match to TRBD1 (6 bases). The germline gives CDR1 MNHEY, CDR2 SVGEGT. V lost 5 bases and J 7 bases, leaving 14 bases between the germline ends. This CDR3 has 13 amino acids.

The CDR3 DNA sequence: TGTGCCAGCAGCTGGACTAGCGGGGGGTTCAATGAGCAGTTCTTC. It specifies CASSWTSGGFNEQFF. The gene calls are TRBV7-9 and TRBJ2-1, with TRBD2 matching 14 bases. Germline CDR1 reads SEHNR; CDR2 reads FQNEAQ (reference sequence). The CDR3 sequence is 15 residues long. The V gene end was trimmed by 4 bases and the J gene end by 6 bases; junction bases not matched to a gene: 2.

The chain carries TRBV5-1 and TRBJ2-3; 11 nucleotides line up with TRBD2. The CDR3 totals 16 residues. V trimming: 4 bases; J trimming: 2 bases; junction bases outside the gene matches: 6. Germline V gene lookup returns CDR1 SGHRS and CDR2 YFSETQ. The CDR3 DNA is TGCGCCAGCAGCCCGCCGACTAGCGGGGTCACAGATACGCAGTATTTT. Translated: CASSPPTSGVTDTQYF.

V is TRBV11-1 and J is TRBJ2-2; D gene uncertain. V was shortened by 5 bases and J by 1 base, with 11 bases between the two germline ends. The germline V gene encodes CDR1 SGHAT and CDR2 FQDESV (reference sequence). The CDR3 has 15 residues. DNA for the CDR3: TGTGCCAGCAGCACCCGAGACAAGAACACCGGGGAGCTGTTTTTT. It translates to CASSTRDKNTGELFF. The full variable domain, in which reference TRBV11-1 and TRBJ2-2 provide the parts outside the CDR3, is EAEVAQSPRYKITEKSQAVAFWCDPISGHATLYWYRQILGQGPELLVQFQDESVVDDSQLPKDRFSAERLKGVDSTLKIQPAELGDSAMYLCASSTRDKNTGELFFGEGSRLTVL.

V gene TRBV11-1 combines with J gene TRBJ1-1; no clear D gene. With 1 base removed from V and 5 bases from J, the gap between germline ends came to 11 bases. CDR1 SGHAT and CDR2 FQDESV come from the germline V gene (reference sequence). The CDR3 runs 14 residues. As DNA, the CDR3 is TGTGCCAGCAGCTTAGGGTTATCGGTTACTGAAGCTTTCTTT. Translation: CASSLGLSVTEAFF.

V and J are TRBV2 and TRBJ1-5; the D is unclear. V was shortened by 5 bases and J by 1 base, with 6 bases between the two germline ends. Germline values: CDR1 SNHLY, CDR2 FYNNEI. This CDR3 contains 13 residues. CDR3 sequence: CASSIMSNQPQHF. The CDR3, as DNA: TGTGCCAGCAGTATTATGAGCAATCAGCCCCAGCATTTT. Looking up the rest from reference TRBV2 and TRBJ1-5 gives the full variable domain: EPEVTQTPSHQVTQMGQEVILRCVPISNHLYFYWYRQILGQKVEFLVSFYNNEISEKSEIFDDQFSVERPDGSNFTLKIRSTKLEDSAMYFCASSIMSNQPQHFGDGTRLSIL.

The V gene is TRBV4-3, the J gene TRBJ1-5; 7 bases align to TRBD1. This CDR3 spans 17 amino acids. Trimming took 0 bases from V and 0 from J; bases not matched to a gene: 5. The germline V gene encodes CDR1 LGHNA and CDR2 YSLEER. CDR3 sequence: CASSQDYRGYSNQPQHF. In DNA, the CDR3 is TGCGCCAGCAGCCAAGATTACAGGGGTTATAGCAATCAGCCCCAGCATTTT.

The rearrangement joins TRBV19 to TRBJ1-3; 7 bases are shared with TRBD1. Trimming at V came to 5 bases and at J to 4 bases, leaving 8 bases not matched to a gene. Germline-derived CDR1 and CDR2 are LNHDA and SQIVND (reference sequence). CDR3 length: 15 residues. The CDR3 here is CASSPLTGRGNTIYF. For the CDR3, the DNA is TGTGCCAGTAGTCCGCTGACAGGGCGAGGAAACACCATATATTTT.

V gene TRBV5-6 combines with J gene TRBJ2-7; 8 positions agree with TRBD1. The CDR3 consists of 14 residues. Germline V CDR1 and CDR2: SGHDT, YYEEEE. After removal of 5 bases from V and 2 bases from J, the junction contained 6 bases not matched to a gene. The chain's CDR3 is CASRQRDRPYEQYF. The CDR3 DNA sequence: TGTGCCAGCAGGCAGAGGGACAGGCCCTACGAGCAGTACTTC.

The chain has TRBV4-3 and TRBJ1-2; D not certain. The CDR3 is made up of 15 amino acids. The germline gives CDR1 LGHNA, CDR2 YSLEER. Trimming pared 0 bases from V and 4 bases from J, leaving 12 bases between. CDR3 coding DNA: TGCGCCAGCAGCCAAGAAGTAGGTCAGCGCTATGGCTACACCTTC. It specifies CASSQEVGQRYGYTF.

This rearrangement joins TRBV18 to TRBJ1-2; 7 nucleotides align to TRBD1. Germline V gene sequence: CDR1 KGHSH, CDR2 LQKENI. This CDR3 is built from 17 residues. J gave up 3 bases and V 4 bases, and 14 bases lay outside the gene matches. CDR3 region: CASSLNRQGPGDYGYTF. The CDR3 DNA sequence: TGTGCCAGCTCACTCAATCGACAGGGTCCCGGTGACTATGGCTACACCTTC.

V gene TRBV10-2 combines with J gene TRBJ1-5, with 8 bases that match TRBD1. Germline CDR1 and CDR2: WSHSY and SAAADI. V was clipped by 5 bases and J by 3 bases; unmatched bases: 9. The CDR3 loop spans 16 amino acids. The CDR3 coding sequence is TGCGCCAGCAGTTCGACGGACAGGGCTGACAATCAGCCCCAGCATTTT. Its translation is CASSSTDRADNQPQHF.

The chain combines TRBV9 with TRBJ2-3, with 14 bases that match TRBD2. Germline CDR1 SGDLS, CDR2 YYNGEE. J was trimmed by 1 base and V by 0 bases; bases with no gene match: 1. The CDR3 runs to 17 residues. The CDR3 here is CASSVGLAGGRTDTQYF. CDR3 nucleotides: TGTGCCAGCAGCGTAGGACTAGCGGGGGGGCGCACAGATACGCAGTATTTT. The variable domain in full, completed from reference TRBV9 and TRBJ2-3, reads DSGVTQTPKHLITATGQRVTLRCSPRSGDLSVYWYQQSLDQGLQFLIQYYNGEERAKGNILERFSAQQFPDLHSELNLSSLELGDSALYFCASSVGLAGGRTDTQYFGPGTRLTVL.

This rearrangement joins TRBV9 to TRBJ2-7; TRBD2 is a possible D gene (5 bases). There are 11 residues in the CDR3. The germline V gene encodes CDR1 SGDLS and CDR2 YYNGEE. V was trimmed by 3 bases and J by 7 bases, leaving 8 bases between them. This CDR3 is CASSDTGEQYF. The CDR3 coding sequence is TGTGCCAGCAGCGACACGGGGGAGCAGTACTTC.

The rearrangement joins TRBV6-5 to TRBJ1-2; D possibly corresponds to TRBD1 (5 bases). CDR3 length: 14 residues. Germline CDR1 reads MNHEY; CDR2 reads SVGAGI. The germline V and J ends were trimmed by 7 bases and 6 bases, with 18 bases remaining between them. The CDR3 sequence is CASNWGRTSDGYTF. In nucleotides, the CDR3 is TGTGCCAGCAACTGGGGGAGGACGTCGGATGGCTACACCTTC.

V and J are TRBV5-6 and TRBJ2-7, with D tentatively TRBD2 (5 bases). V lost 4 bases and J lost 2, with 19 bases in between. This CDR3 has 16 amino acids. CDR1 and CDR2 from the germline V gene are SGHDT and YYEEEE. CDR3 loop: CASSISYERIPYEQYF. Written as DNA, the CDR3 is TGTGCCAGCAGCATTTCCTATGAGCGGATCCCCTACGAGCAGTACTTC.